This T cell receptor beta chain was found in a study of metastatic and nonmetastatic thyroid tumors. Looking at the study overall: Repertoire comparisons spanned blood and tumor or nodule tissue from malignant and benign thyroid patients. Study outcomes and limitations: The study reportedly found significantly higher TCR beta diversity in malignant thyroid tumors than benign nodules, in blood and tumor.

Germline V lookup: CDR1 SNHLY, CDR2 FYNNEI. There are 12 residues in the CDR3. V lost 3 bases to trimming and J lost 4 bases, with 5 bases between them. This clone occurred many times. The antigen is unknown. This may be a read error: a much more frequent sequence differs by one nucleotide. Thyroid surgery had not been preceded by any treatment in any patient. Methods used by the authors: CDR3 differences across clinicopathological groups were used to build a distant-metastasis classifier for papillary thyroid cancer. MiXCR was used by TCRdb to re-call the PCR reads. TCRdb, not the original authors, processed these V and J calls. This sample carries around 16,000 clones, roughly a quarter of them seen once, and the ten largest clones take 13%.

The specimen sequenced was tumor tissue. The chain uses TRBV2 and TRBJ2-3; D is ambiguous. This TCR was sampled from a male donor with papillary thyroid cancer or a benign thyroid nodule (not recorded which). Some clones in this sample may be carry-over from other donors' samples. DNA for the CDR3: TGTGCCAGCAGTGAGCGCGCAGATACGCAGTATTTT. Its protein is CASSERADTQYF.